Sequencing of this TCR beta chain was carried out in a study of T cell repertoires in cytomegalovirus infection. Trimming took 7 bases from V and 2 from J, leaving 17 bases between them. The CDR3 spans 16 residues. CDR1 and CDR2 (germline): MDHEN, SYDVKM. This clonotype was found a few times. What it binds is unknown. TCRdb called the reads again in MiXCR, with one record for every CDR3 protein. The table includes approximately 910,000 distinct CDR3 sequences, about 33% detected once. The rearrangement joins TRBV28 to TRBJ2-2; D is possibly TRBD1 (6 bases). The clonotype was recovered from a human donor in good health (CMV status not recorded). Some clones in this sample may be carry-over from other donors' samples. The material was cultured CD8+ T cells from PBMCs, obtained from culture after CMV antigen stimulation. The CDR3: CASTMGAGENTGELFF. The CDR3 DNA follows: TGTGCCAGCACCATGGGGGCAGGCGAAAACACCGGGGAGCTGTTTTTT.